What follows are 16 T cell receptor beta chains derived from one specimen sequenced in a study of blood T cell repertoires in COVID-19 (dated by TCRdb to the early 2020s). Library construction relied on the immunoSEQ multiplex PCR assay. TCRdb stores this immuneACCESS table with in-frame sequences only. Part of the clones is absent; in the studies checked, under half of the shortfall reflects unresolved V genes, and no reason is known for the rest. The sample has around 440,000 clones on record, approximately 88% of them singletons. The top ten clonotypes cover around 12% of the sample. Material for sequencing was peripheral blood. Every receptor here comes from a woman aged 45-60 years with COVID-19, enrolled during active disease.

The rearrangement joins TRBV7-9 to TRBJ2-7; D may be TRBD2 (6 bases). V was trimmed by 8 bases and J by 2 bases, leaving 10 bases between them. The CDR3 length is 12 residues. CDR1 and CDR2 (germline): SEHNR, FQNEAQ (reference sequence). CDR3 in amino acids: CASAGLPYEQYF. CDR3 coding DNA: TGTGCCAGCGCGGGGCTTCCCTACGAGCAGTACTTC.

The chain uses TRBV4-1 and TRBJ2-2, with D perhaps matching TRBD2 (7 bases). This CDR3 is built from 15 residues. Trimming left V 2 bases short and J 5 bases short, with 12 bases between. Per the germline V gene, CDR1 is MGHRA and CDR2 is YSYEKL. CDR3 DNA sequence: TGCGCCAGCAGCCAACCCGGGGGGCCGACCGGGGAGCTGTTTTTT. As protein: CASSQPGGPTGELFF.

CDR3 bases: TGTGCCAGCAGCCTTAGACAGGCGCCGAAAGGCTACACCTTC. This encodes CASSLRQAPKGYTF. The rearrangement links TRBV6-5 to TRBJ1-2; D is possibly TRBD1 (6 bases). Germline CDR1 MNHEY, CDR2 SVGAGI. This CDR3 is 14 amino acids long. Deletions cut 6 bases from V and 8 bases from J, with 19 bases between.

The chain couples TRBV5-1 to TRBJ2-2, with unresolved D. CDR1 is SGHRS, CDR2 YFSETQ, per germline. Between the trimmed V and J ends, which lost 0 bases and 6 bases, there was a span of 9 bases. The CDR3 loop spans 14 amino acids. The CDR3 region is CASSLGRAPGELFF. The CDR3 DNA follows: TGCGCCAGCAGCTTGGGTCGAGCACCCGGGGAGCTGTTTTTT. The variable domain in full, completed from reference TRBV5-1 and TRBJ2-2, reads KAGVTQTPRYLIKTRGQQVTLSCSPISGHRSVSWYQQTPGQGLQFLFEYFSETQRNKGNFPGRFSGRQFSNSRSEMNVSTLELGDSALYLCASSLGRAPGELFFGEGSRLTVL.

CDR3 amino acids: CASSPQGVNTGELFF. CDR3 bases: TGTGCCAGTAGTCCTCAGGGGGTCAACACCGGGGAGCTGTTTTTT. The chain combines TRBV19 with TRBJ2-2, with TRBD1 matching over 7 bases. The CDR3 has 15 amino acids. Losses at the gene ends were 5 bases for V and 2 bases for J; bases not matched to a gene: 5. Germline V CDR1 and CDR2: LNHDA, SQIVND (reference sequence).

CDR3 nucleotides: TGCGCCAGCAGCTACGGAGATAGCAATCAGCCCCAGCATTTT. Translation gives CASSYGDSNQPQHF. The rearrangement joins TRBV5-1 to TRBJ1-5; no reliable D call. CDR3 size: 14 residues. Germline-derived CDR1 and CDR2 are SGHRS and YFSETQ. V lost 3 bases and J lost 0, with 7 bases in between.

This clone was seen a handful of times. The chain recombines TRBV9 with TRBJ1-1, with D unresolved. Trimming shortened V by 2 bases and J by 0 bases, and 5 bases separated the two germline ends. Germline lookup yields CDR1 SGDLS and CDR2 YYNGEE. The CDR3 consists of 13 residues. In nucleotides, the CDR3 is TGTGCCAGCAGCGTCAGTTTGAACACTGAAGCTTTCTTT. Amino acids: CASSVSLNTEAFF.

This clone occurred once. This chain uses TRBV9 with TRBJ2-3; the match to TRBD1 covers 8 bases. The CDR3 extends over 15 amino acids. The V and J ends lost 3 bases and 2 bases, in that order; junction bases with no gene match: 5. Germline V CDR1 and CDR2: SGDLS, YYNGEE. The CDR3 reads CASSATGEFTDTQYF. The CDR3 nucleotides read TGTGCCAGCAGCGCGACAGGGGAATTCACAGATACGCAGTATTTT.

This sequence joins TRBV5-1 and TRBJ2-3; 9 bases agree with TRBD2. V shed 0 bases, J shed 1 base, and the junction held 6 bases outside the gene matches. Per germline, CDR1 SGHRS and CDR2 YFSETQ. This CDR3 spans 17 amino acids. The CDR3 spells CASSLDRRGGGTDTQYF. The CDR3 DNA is TGCGCCAGCAGCTTGGACCGGCGGGGGGGCGGCACAGATACGCAGTATTTT.

This clone appeared a few times. The chain is built from TRBV27 and TRBJ1-1; TRBD1 matches at 8 bases. The CDR3 totals 17 residues. Trimming cost V 0 bases and J 0 bases; bases outside gene matches: 6. Germline lookup yields CDR1 MNHEY and CDR2 SMNVEV (reference sequence). DNA of the CDR3: TGTGCCAGCAGTTTATCCCGACAGGGGCCTTTGAACACTGAAGCTTTCTTT. Amino acids: CASSLSRQGPLNTEAFF.

The CDR3 reads CAARAGEGNTEAFF. The CDR3 DNA reads TGTGCCGCCAGAGCGGGGGAGGGGAACACTGAAGCTTTCTTT. This sequence joins TRBV5-3 and TRBJ1-1, with D possibly being TRBD1 (5 bases). TRBV5-3 falls under the ORF class, with uncertain function. Trimming left V 10 bases short and J 1 base short, with 17 bases between. The CDR3 spans 14 residues.

V is TRBV10-3 and J is TRBJ1-2, with D perhaps matching TRBD1 (5 bases). The V gene lost 0 bases and the J gene lost 2 bases, with 10 bases spanning the gap. CDR3 length: 15 amino acids. In germline, CDR1 is ENHRY, CDR2 SYGVKD. CDR3 nucleotide sequence: TGTGCCATCAGTGAGTCGCCTGGGGGGAACTATGGCTACACCTTC. This encodes CAISESPGGNYGYTF.

This clone came up a few times. The rearrangement joins TRBV18 to TRBJ1-5; tentative D call: TRBD1 (5 bases). The germline gives CDR1 KGHSH, CDR2 LQKENI. The CDR3 contains 15 residues. The ends were cut back, 3 bases at V and 9 bases at J, with 18 bases in the middle. The CDR3 DNA reads as TGTGCCAGCTCACCGGGGCAGGAAGGCGCTCGGCCCCAGCATTTT. Amino acids: CASSPGQEGARPQHF. Using reference TRBV18 and TRBJ1-5 for the parts outside the CDR3, the full variable domain is NAGVMQNPRHLVRRRGQEARLRCSPMKGHSHVYWYRQLPEEGLKFMVYLQKENIIDESGMPKERFSAEFPKEGPSILRIQQVVRGDSAAYFCASSPGQEGARPQHFGDGTRLSIL.

This clone was seen more than once but under ten times. This sequence joins TRBV7-2 and TRBJ1-1, with D possibly being TRBD1 (5 bases). CDR1 SGHTA and CDR2 FQGNSA come from the germline V gene. The CDR3 spans 13 residues. V lost 2 bases and J lost 3, with 7 bases in between. CDR3 bases: TGTGCCAGCAGCTTAAGCAGGGACACTGAAGCTTTCTTT. This encodes CASSLSRDTEAFF.

This rearrangement joins TRBV10-2 to TRBJ1-2, with D hard to call. CDR3 length: 13 residues. CDR1 is WSHSY and CDR2 is SAAADI in the germline V gene. V was trimmed by 2 bases and J by 3 bases, leaving 7 bases between them. In DNA form, the CDR3 reads TGCGCCAGCAGTGAGAGCCTTCACTATGGCTACACCTTC. Protein product: CASSESLHYGYTF.

This sequence joins TRBV10-3 and TRBJ2-3; 8 bases agree with TRBD2. The germline CDR1 and CDR2 sequences are ENHRY and SYGVKD. The CDR3 is 19 residues long. J lost 1 base, V lost 5 bases, and 17 bases had no gene match. DNA for the CDR3: TGTGCCATCAGTCCCATCAGGACTAGCTGGGGCCGGGGCACAGATACGCAGTATTTT. Encoded protein: CAISPIRTSWGRGTDTQYF.